A single sample gave rise to the 18 T cell receptor beta chains below, sequenced in a study of blood T cell repertoires in COVID-19. Assay used: immunoSEQ multiplex PCR; TCRdb lists only in-frame clones, some missing. This table has roughly 260,000 clones, just under 90% appearing once. Sequenced input: peripheral blood. Every receptor here comes from a woman aged 40 to 49 with acute or convalescent COVID-19.

The V call is TRBV5-6, the J call TRBJ1-1, with no clear D. This CDR3 is built from 15 residues. The V end was cut by 0 bases, the J end by 1 base, with 10 bases between. In germline, CDR1 is SGHDT, CDR2 YYEEEE. CDR3 DNA: TGTGCCAGCAGCTTGGACCCGGGTCCGAACACTGAAGCTTTCTTT. The encoded protein is CASSLDPGPNTEAFF.

The chain combines TRBV12-3 or TRBV12-4 with TRBJ1-2, with 7 bases aligning to TRBD1. Trimming took 1 base from V and 8 from J; bases not matched to a gene: 4. This CDR3 comprises 13 residues. CDR3 coding DNA: TGTGCCAGCAGTTTAGTTTTACAGGGGGGCTACACCTTC. Residues: CASSLVLQGGYTF.

In its sample, this clone was seen once. The genes are TRBV3-1 (or the pseudogene TRBV3-2) and TRBJ1-2; D not resolved. The CDR3 spans 16 residues. The germline V and J ends were trimmed by 2 bases and 7 bases, with 20 bases remaining between them. The germline V gene encodes CDR1 LGHDT and CDR2 YNNKEL (reference sequence). The CDR3 nucleotides read TGTGCCAGCAGCCAACCTAGTGTAGGTTCAAGGAGTGGCTACACCTTC. Translating it yields CASSQPSVGSRSGYTF.

The chain carries TRBV6-6 and TRBJ1-2, with D perhaps matching TRBD1 (5 bases). Germline lookup yields CDR1 MNHNY and CDR2 SVGAGI (reference sequence). Between the trimmed V and J ends, which lost 6 bases and 7 bases, there was a span of 9 bases. The CDR3 totals 11 residues. DNA for the CDR3: TGTGCCAGCAGCCGGAGGGGTGGCTACACCTTC. Translating gives CASSRRGGYTF.

About this clone: The same CDR3 is also encoded by other DNA sequences in this sample. The V gene is TRBV3-1 (or the pseudogene TRBV3-2), the J gene TRBJ1-1; D is uncertain. Germline-derived CDR1 and CDR2 are LGHDT and YNNKEL (reference sequence). The V end was cut by 6 bases, the J end by 5 bases, with 13 bases between. The CDR3 runs to 13 residues. The CDR3 DNA sequence: TGTGCCAGCAGTCGGGTCTCCGGTACTGAAGCTTTCTTT. As protein: CASSRVSGTEAFF.

This clone was seen more than once but under ten times. V usage is TRBV2 and J usage is TRBJ1-2; TRBD1 aligns across 8 bases. With 5 bases clipped from V and 8 bases from J, the junction kept 19 bases outside the gene matches. Germline V CDR1 and CDR2: SNHLY, FYNNEI. The CDR3 loop spans 17 amino acids. The CDR3 protein is CASSYWTGTDQRGGYTF. The DNA for the CDR3 is TGTGCCAGCAGTTATTGGACAGGGACCGACCAAAGGGGGGGCTACACCTTC.

V usage is TRBV7-9 and J usage is TRBJ1-1, with 9 bases identical to TRBD1. V shed 5 bases and J 6 bases; nucleotides not matched to a gene: 13. Germline CDR1 SEHNR, CDR2 FQNEAQ (reference sequence). The CDR3 runs 16 residues. The CDR3 here is CASSPTGGGFRSEAFF. The CDR3 DNA sequence: TGTGCCAGCAGCCCTACAGGGGGCGGCTTTCGGTCTGAAGCTTTCTTT. Filled out from reference TRBV7-9 and TRBJ1-1, the complete variable domain reads DTGVSQNPRHKITKRGQNVTFRCDPISEHNRLYWYRQTLGQGPEFLTYFQNEAQLEKSRLLSDRFSAERPKGSFSTLEIQRTEQGDSAMYLCASSPTGGGFRSEAFFGQGTRLTVV.

The chain uses TRBV3-1 (or the pseudogene TRBV3-2) and TRBJ2-5; TRBD1 matches 7 bases. This CDR3 region has 15 residues. Trimming took 3 bases from V and 2 from J; bases not matched to a gene: 6. Germline loops: CDR1 LGHDT, CDR2 YNNKEL (reference sequence). CDR3 amino acids: CASSHPSGQQETQYF. CDR3 nucleotides: TGTGCCAGCAGCCACCCCTCGGGACAGCAAGAGACCCAGTACTTC.

This chain uses TRBV6-1 with TRBJ2-5; 7 bases agree with TRBD1. V shed 2 bases, J shed 0 bases, and the junction held 3 bases outside the gene matches. Per the germline V gene, CDR1 is MNHNS and CDR2 is SASEGT. CDR3 length equals 15 residues. CDR3 protein: CASSETGVDQETQYF. As DNA, the CDR3 is TGTGCCAGCAGTGAAACAGGGGTAGACCAAGAGACCCAGTACTTC.

This rearrangement joins TRBV27 to TRBJ1-1; D is possibly TRBD1 (6 bases). Germline-derived CDR1 and CDR2 are MNHEY and SMNVEV (reference sequence). Trimming took 3 bases from V and 1 from J, leaving 12 bases between them. The CDR3 is 15 residues long. The CDR3 loop reads CASSLRGSGNTEAFF. DNA for the CDR3: TGTGCCAGCAGTTTGAGGGGGTCGGGGAACACTGAAGCTTTCTTT.

DNA of the CDR3: TGTGCCTGGAGCCTAGGCCTCGACTCTGGAAACACCATATATTTT. Its protein product is CAWSLGLDSGNTIYF. The rearrangement uses TRBV30 and TRBJ1-3; D uncertain. The V end lost 3 bases, the J end lost 0 bases, and 12 bases lay between the germline ends. Germline values: CDR1 GTSNPN, CDR2 SVGIG (reference sequence). CDR3 length equals 15 residues.

The CDR3 coding sequence is TGCGCCAGCAGCCAACTAATTGTGGCAGCGAGATTCTTT. Encoded protein: CASSQLIVAARFF. V and J are TRBV4-1 and TRBJ1-1; D unclear. Germline V gene sequence: CDR1 MGHRA, CDR2 YSYEKL. Trimming stripped 2 bases from V and 14 bases from J, with 18 bases between. The CDR3 length is 13 residues.

V and J are TRBV12-5 and TRBJ1-1; D is unclear. Germline V gives CDR1 LGHNT, CDR2 FRNRAP. The CDR3 loop spans 15 amino acids. Trimming removed 5 bases at V and 0 bases at J, with 13 bases between. The CDR3 is CASGTPGRLNTEAFF. The CDR3 bases are TGTGCTAGTGGTACACCGGGGAGACTGAACACTGAAGCTTTCTTT. Full variable domain (rest looked up from reference TRBV12-5 and TRBJ1-1): DARVTQTPRHKVTEMGQEVTMRCQPILGHNTVFWYRQTMMQGLELLAYFRNRAPLDDSGMPKDRFSAEMPDATLATLKIQPSEPRDSAVYFCASGTPGRLNTEAFFGQGTRLTVV.

The rearrangement links TRBV9 to TRBJ1-4, with 7 bases fitting TRBD1. With V trimmed by 4 bases and J by 6 bases, 3 bases remained unmatched. Germline CDR1 and CDR2: SGDLS and YYNGEE. The CDR3 covers 13 residues. The CDR3 protein is CASSSGGHEKLFF. The CDR3 region has the DNA TGTGCCAGCAGCTCAGGGGGGCATGAAAAACTGTTTTTT.

The rearrangement links TRBV19 to TRBJ1-5; D gene ambiguous. The CDR3 extends over 15 amino acids. Looked up from germline, CDR1 is LNHDA and CDR2 is SQIVND (reference sequence). The V end was cut by 3 bases, the J end by 0 bases, with 9 bases between. The CDR3 here is CASSMIGSSNQPQHF. The DNA of the CDR3 is TGTGCCAGTAGTATGATCGGGAGTAGCAATCAGCCCCAGCATTTT.

V usage is TRBV19 and J usage is TRBJ1-2; 8 bases map to TRBD1. Trimming cost V 4 bases and J 14 bases; bases outside gene matches: 18. Germline values: CDR1 LNHDA, CDR2 SQIVND (reference sequence). This CDR3 is built from 15 residues. The CDR3 DNA reads as TGTGCCAGTAGTAGAACAGGGGGGAGTTATGGCTACGGTACCTTC. It is translated as CASSRTGGSYGYGTF. The full variable domain, completed using reference TRBV19 and TRBJ1-2, is DGGITQSPKYLFRKEGQNVTLSCEQNLNHDAMYWYRQDPGQGLRLIYYSQIVNDFQKGDIAEGYSVSREKKESFPLTVTSAQKNPTAFYLCASSRTGGSYGYGTFGSGTRLTVV.

The J gene is TRBJ1-6, the V gene TRBV7-3; TRBD1 matches 9 bases. J lost 14 bases, V lost 4 bases, and 6 bases had no gene match. This CDR3 contains 13 residues. In germline, CDR1 is SGHTA, CDR2 FQGTGA. This CDR3 reads CASSSGQGSALHF. CDR3 bases: TGTGCCAGCAGCTCGGGACAGGGTTCGGCCCTCCACTTT. The full variable domain, with the rest looked up from reference TRBV7-3 and TRBJ1-6, is GAGVSQTPSNKVTEKGKYVELRCDPISGHTALYWYRQSLGQGPEFLIYFQGTGAADDSGLPNDRFFAVRPEGSVSTLKIQRTERGDSAVYLCASSSGQGSALHFGNGTRLTVT.

The chain recombines TRBV18 with TRBJ1-1, with a tentative D call TRBD1 (5 bases). V was shortened by 2 bases and J by 5 bases, with 15 bases between the two germline ends. The CDR3 runs 15 residues. CDR1 and CDR2 from the germline V gene are KGHSH and LQKENI. The DNA of the CDR3 is TGTGCCAGCTCACCAAAGACCCGCGGGGGGACTGAAGCTTTCTTT. Amino acid sequence: CASSPKTRGGTEAFF. Full variable domain (missing parts from reference TRBV18 and TRBJ1-1): NAGVMQNPRHLVRRRGQEARLRCSPMKGHSHVYWYRQLPEEGLKFMVYLQKENIIDESGMPKERFSAEFPKEGPSILRIQQVVRGDSAAYFCASSPKTRGGTEAFFGQGTRLTVV.